This TCR beta chain was captured in a study of T cells in tumors after PD-1 blockade. Study-level points and caveats: Only pre- versus post-treatment comparisons showed clonal replacement. Most post-therapy expanded exhausted CD8+ clones were new, undetected before treatment. Some novel exhausted tumor clones appeared in pre-treatment blood, suggesting peripheral recruitment.

Sequencing used immunoSEQ multiplex PCR; TCRdb keeps in-frame clones, though not all of them. The sample carries roughly 12,000 clones, roughly two thirds recorded once. As concerns this clone: Its target is not known.

The V gene end was trimmed by 7 bases and the J gene end by 4 bases; junction bases not matched to a gene: 4. CDR1 SQVTM and CDR2 ANQGSEA come from the germline V gene. The CDR3 contains 12 residues. The sample was tumor tissue, taken before anti-PD-1 treatment. This TCR came from a human donor with basal cell carcinoma. The V gene is TRBV29-1, the J gene TRBJ1-2; 9 nucleotides line up with TRBD1. CDR3 nucleotide sequence: TGCAGCGAGCTGGGACAGGGCTATGGCTACACCTTC. Its protein product is CSELGQGYGYTF.